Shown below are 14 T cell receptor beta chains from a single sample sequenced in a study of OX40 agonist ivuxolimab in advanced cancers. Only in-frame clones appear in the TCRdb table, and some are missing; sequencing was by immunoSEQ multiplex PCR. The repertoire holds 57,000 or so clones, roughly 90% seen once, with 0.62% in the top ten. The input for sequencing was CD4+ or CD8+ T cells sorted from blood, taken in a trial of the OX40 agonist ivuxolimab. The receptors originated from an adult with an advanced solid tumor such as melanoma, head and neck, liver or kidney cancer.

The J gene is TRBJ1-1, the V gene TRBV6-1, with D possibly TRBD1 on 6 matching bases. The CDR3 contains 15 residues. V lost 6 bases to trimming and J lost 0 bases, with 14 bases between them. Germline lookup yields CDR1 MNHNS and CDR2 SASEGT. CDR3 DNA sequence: TGTGCCAGCAGAGAAAGGACAGTGATGAACACTGAAGCTTTCTTT. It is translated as CASRERTVMNTEAFF.

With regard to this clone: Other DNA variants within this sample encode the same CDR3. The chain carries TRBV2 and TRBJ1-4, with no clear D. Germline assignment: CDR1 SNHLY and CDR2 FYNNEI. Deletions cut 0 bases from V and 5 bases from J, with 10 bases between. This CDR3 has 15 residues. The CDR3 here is CASSEAREANEKLFF. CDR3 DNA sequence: TGTGCCAGCAGTGAAGCAAGGGAGGCCAATGAAAAACTGTTTTTT.

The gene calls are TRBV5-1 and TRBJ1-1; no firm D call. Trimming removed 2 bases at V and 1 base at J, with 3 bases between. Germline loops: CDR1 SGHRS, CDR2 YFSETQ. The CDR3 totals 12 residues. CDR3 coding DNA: TGCGCCAGCAGCTTCAGGAACACTGAAGCTTTCTTT. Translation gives CASSFRNTEAFF.

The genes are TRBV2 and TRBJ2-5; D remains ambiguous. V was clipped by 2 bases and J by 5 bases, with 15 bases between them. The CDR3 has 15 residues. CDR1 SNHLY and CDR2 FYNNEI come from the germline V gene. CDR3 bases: TGTGCCAGCAGTGAATCAACGGATCTGGGGGAGACCCAGTACTTC. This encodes CASSESTDLGETQYF.

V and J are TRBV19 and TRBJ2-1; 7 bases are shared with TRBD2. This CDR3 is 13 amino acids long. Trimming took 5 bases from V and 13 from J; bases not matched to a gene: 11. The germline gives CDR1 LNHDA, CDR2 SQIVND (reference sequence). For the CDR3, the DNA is TGTGCCAGTAGTTCCTCGGGGGGTAGGAGACAGTTCTTC. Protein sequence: CASSSSGGRRQFF.

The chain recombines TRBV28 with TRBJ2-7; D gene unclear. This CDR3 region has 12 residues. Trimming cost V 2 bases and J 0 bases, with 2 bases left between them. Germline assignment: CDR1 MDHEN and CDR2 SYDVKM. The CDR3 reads CASSLISYEQYF. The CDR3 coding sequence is TGTGCCAGCAGTTTAATCTCCTACGAGCAGTACTTC. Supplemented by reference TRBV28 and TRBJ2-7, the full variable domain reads DVKVTQSSRYLVKRTGEKVFLECVQDMDHENMFWYRQDPGLGLRLIYFSYDVKMKEKGDIPEGYSVSREKKERFSLILESASTNQTSMYLCASSLISYEQYFGPGTRLTVT.

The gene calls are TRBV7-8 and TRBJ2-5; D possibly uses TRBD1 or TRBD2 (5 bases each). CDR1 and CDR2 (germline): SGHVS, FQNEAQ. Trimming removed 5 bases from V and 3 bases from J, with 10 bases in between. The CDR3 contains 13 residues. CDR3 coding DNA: TGTGCCAGCAGCCCCGGGGCAAAAGAGACCCAGTACTTC. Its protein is CASSPGAKETQYF.

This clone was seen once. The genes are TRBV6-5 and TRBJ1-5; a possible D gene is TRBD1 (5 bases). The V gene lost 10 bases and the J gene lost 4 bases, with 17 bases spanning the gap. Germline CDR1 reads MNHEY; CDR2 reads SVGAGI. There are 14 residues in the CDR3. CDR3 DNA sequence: TGTGCCACTATAGAGTTGGGGGAAAATCAGCCCCAGCATTTT. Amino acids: CATIELGENQPQHF.

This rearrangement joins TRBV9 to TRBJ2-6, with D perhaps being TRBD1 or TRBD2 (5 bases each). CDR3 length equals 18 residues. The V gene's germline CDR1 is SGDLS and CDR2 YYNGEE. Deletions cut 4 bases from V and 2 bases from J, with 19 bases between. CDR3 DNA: TGTGCCAGCAGCCGCGCGGGCAGGGCTGGGGCTGGGGCCAACGTCCTGACTTTC. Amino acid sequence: CASSRAGRAGAGANVLTF.

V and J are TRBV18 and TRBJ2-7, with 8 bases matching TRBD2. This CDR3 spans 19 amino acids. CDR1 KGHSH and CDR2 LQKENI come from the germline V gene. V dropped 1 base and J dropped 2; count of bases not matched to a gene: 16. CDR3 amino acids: CASSPLSGYGRGEPYEQYF. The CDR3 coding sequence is TGTGCCAGCTCACCACTTTCAGGATACGGGAGGGGTGAACCCTACGAGCAGTACTTC.

DNA of the CDR3: TGTGCCAGCAGCTCACAGGGTGACACTGAAGCTTTCTTT. As protein: CASSSQGDTEAFF. The V gene is TRBV11-2, the J gene TRBJ1-1, with a possible D match to TRBD1 (6 bases). The CDR3 is made up of 13 amino acids. V lost 4 bases and J lost 3, with 9 bases in between. Germline V CDR1 and CDR2: SGHAT, FQNNGV.

The CDR3 loop reads CASSNTGLSGYTF. The CDR3, as DNA: TGTGCCAGCAGCAACACAGGGCTCTCTGGCTACACCTTC. The gene calls are TRBV6-1 and TRBJ1-2, with a weak D call TRBD1 (6 bases). CDR3 length: 13 residues. V was pared by 6 bases and J by 7 bases, with 15 bases between. Germline loops: CDR1 MNHNS, CDR2 SASEGT.

CDR3 protein: CASSLDSSNQPQHF. In DNA, the CDR3 is TGTGCCAGCAGTCTGGACAGTAGCAATCAGCCCCAGCATTTT. The rearrangement links TRBV6-5 to TRBJ1-5, with D perhaps matching TRBD1 (6 bases). V was clipped by 5 bases and J by 0 bases, with 8 bases between them. The germline V gene encodes CDR1 MNHEY and CDR2 SVGAGI. The CDR3 length is 14 residues.

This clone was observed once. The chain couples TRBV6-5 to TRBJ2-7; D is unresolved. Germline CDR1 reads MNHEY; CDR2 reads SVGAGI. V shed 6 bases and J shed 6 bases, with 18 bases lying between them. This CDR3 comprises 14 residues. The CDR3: CASSPPEGFGEQYF. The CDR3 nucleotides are TGTGCCAGCAGCCCCCCGGAAGGGTTCGGCGAGCAGTACTTC.